The clone carrying this T cell receptor beta chain has only one observation. The antigen is unknown. The time point here: week 35, safety follow-up. Vaccinated patients received 300 ug of mutant IDH1 20-mer peptide per dose, with topical imiquimod. Administration of eight vaccinations to patients took place in weeks 1, 3, 5, 7, 11, 15, 19, 23. This specimen comes from a study of a mutant IDH1 vaccine in newly diagnosed glioma. Study in general: Those enrolled had earlier been treated with radiotherapy, temozolomide, or both, mostly both.

The CDR3 covers 16 residues. The ends were cut back, 4 bases at V and 8 bases at J, with 18 bases in the middle. CDR1 SEHNR and CDR2 FQNEAQ come from the germline V gene (reference sequence). General study findings and limits: Seemingly, pseudoprogression had no relation to changes in the top peripheral T cell clonotypes.

Assay used: immunoSEQ multiplex PCR; TCRdb lists only in-frame clones, some missing. The sample lists 45,000 or so clones, about 88% occurring once. This TCR was sampled from a woman in her 40s with glioma. The material sequenced was PBMCs, taken from a glioma patient whose treatment included an IDH1 peptide vaccine. V is TRBV7-9 and J is TRBJ1-6, with TRBD1 as a possible D gene (5 bases). CDR3 region: CASSSHRRTTHSPLHF. The DNA for the CDR3 is TGTGCCAGCAGCTCGCACAGGAGAACCACACATTCACCCCTCCACTTT.